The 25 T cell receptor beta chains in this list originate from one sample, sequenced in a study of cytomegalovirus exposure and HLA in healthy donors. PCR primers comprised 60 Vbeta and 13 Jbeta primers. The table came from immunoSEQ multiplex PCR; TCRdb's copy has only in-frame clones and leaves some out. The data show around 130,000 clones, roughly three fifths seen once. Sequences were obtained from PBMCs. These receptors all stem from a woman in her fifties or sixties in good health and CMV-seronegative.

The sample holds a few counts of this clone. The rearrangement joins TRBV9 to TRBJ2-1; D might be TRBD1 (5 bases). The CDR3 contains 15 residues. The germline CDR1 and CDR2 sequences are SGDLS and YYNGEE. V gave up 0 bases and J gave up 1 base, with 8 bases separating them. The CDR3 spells CASSVAQGSYNEQFF. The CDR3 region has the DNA TGTGCCAGCAGCGTAGCTCAGGGATCCTACAATGAGCAGTTCTTC.

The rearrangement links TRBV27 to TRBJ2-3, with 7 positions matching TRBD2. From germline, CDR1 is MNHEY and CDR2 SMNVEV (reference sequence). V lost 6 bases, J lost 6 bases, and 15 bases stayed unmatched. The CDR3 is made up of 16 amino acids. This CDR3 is CASRPMTGTTTDTQYF. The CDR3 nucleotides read TGTGCCAGCAGACCTATGACCGGGACTACGACGGATACGCAGTATTTT.

CDR3 region: CASSLALASPETQYF. CDR3 DNA sequence: TGCGCCAGCAGCTTGGCTTTAGCGAGTCCGGAGACCCAGTACTTC. The chain uses TRBV5-1 and TRBJ2-5; D might be TRBD2 (5 bases). The CDR3 covers 15 residues. Trimming took off 0 bases at V and 5 bases at J, with 14 bases between the two ends. The germline V gene encodes CDR1 SGHRS and CDR2 YFSETQ.

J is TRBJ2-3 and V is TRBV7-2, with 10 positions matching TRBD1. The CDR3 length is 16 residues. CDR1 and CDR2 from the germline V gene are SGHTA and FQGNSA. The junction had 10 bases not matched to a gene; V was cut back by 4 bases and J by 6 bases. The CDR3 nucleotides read TGTGCCAGCAGCTCTACCCGGGACAGGGGAGGGGATACGCAGTATTTT. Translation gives CASSSTRDRGGDTQYF.

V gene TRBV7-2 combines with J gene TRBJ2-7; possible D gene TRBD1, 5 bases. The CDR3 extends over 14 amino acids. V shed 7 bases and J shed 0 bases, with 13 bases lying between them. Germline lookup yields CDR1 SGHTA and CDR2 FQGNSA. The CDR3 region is CASTHGASSYEQYF. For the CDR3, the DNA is TGTGCCAGCACTCATGGGGCCAGCTCCTACGAGCAGTACTTC.

The CDR3 protein is CASSPRQGLEAEAFF. The CDR3 region has the DNA TGTGCCAGCTCCCCGCGACAGGGCCTGGAGGCTGAAGCTTTCTTT. This chain joins TRBV18 and TRBJ1-1; 7 bases line up with TRBD1. After removal of 6 bases from V and 6 bases from J, the junction contained 13 bases not matched to a gene. Per germline, CDR1 KGHSH and CDR2 LQKENI. The CDR3 totals 15 residues.

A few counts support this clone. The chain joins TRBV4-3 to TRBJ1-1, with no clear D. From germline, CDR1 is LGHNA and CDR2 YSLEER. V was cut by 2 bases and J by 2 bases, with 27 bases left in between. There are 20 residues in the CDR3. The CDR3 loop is CASSQSVLTGLSRKNTEAFF. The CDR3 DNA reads TGCGCCAGCAGCCAATCAGTTTTGACGGGTCTCTCCAGAAAAAACACTGAAGCTTTCTTT.

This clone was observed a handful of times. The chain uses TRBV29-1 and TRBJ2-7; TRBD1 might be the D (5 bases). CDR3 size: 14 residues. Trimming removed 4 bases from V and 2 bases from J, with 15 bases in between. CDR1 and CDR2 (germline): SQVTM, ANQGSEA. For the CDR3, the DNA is TGCAGCGTTGTCTCCCCGGACACCACCTACGAGCAGTACTTC. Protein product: CSVVSPDTTYEQYF.

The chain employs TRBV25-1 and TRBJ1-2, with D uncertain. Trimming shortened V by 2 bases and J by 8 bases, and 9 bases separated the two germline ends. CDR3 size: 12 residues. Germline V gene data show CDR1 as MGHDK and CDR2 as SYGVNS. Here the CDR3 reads CASSEGARGYTF. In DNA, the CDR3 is TGTGCCAGCAGTGAAGGTGCCCGGGGCTACACCTTC.

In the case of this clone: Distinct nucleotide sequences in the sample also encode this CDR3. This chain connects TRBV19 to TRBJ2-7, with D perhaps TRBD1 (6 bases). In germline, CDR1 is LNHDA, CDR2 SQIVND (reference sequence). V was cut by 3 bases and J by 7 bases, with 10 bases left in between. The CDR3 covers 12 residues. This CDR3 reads CASSIRGGEQYF. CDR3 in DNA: TGTGCCAGTAGTATCCGAGGGGGTGAGCAGTACTTC.

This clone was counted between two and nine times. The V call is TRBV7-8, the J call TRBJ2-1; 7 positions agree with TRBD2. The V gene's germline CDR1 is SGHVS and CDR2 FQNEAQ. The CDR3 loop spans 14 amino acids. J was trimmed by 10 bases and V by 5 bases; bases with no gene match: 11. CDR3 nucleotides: TGTGCCAGCAGCCTTGGGGGGGTTAGCGGGGAGCAGTTCTTC. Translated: CASSLGGVSGEQFF.

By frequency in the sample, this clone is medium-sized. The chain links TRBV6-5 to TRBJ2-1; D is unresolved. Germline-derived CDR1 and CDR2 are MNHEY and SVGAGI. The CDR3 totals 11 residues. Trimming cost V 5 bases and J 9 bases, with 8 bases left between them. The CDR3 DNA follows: TGTGCCAGCAGTATGGGCCCTGAGCAGTTCTTC. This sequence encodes CASSMGPEQFF.

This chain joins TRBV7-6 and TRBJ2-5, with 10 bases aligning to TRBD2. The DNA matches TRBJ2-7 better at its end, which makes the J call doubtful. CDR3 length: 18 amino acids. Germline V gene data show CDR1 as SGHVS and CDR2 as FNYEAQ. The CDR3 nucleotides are TGTGCCAGCAGCCCGCTCGGGTTTAAGCGGGGGGGCGTTTACGAGCAGTACTTC. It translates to CASSPLGFKRGGVYEQYF.

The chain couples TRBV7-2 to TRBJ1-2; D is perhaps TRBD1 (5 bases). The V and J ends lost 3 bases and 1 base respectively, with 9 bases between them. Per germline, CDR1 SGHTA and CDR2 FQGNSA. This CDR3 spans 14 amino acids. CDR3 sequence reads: CASSLEGRNYGYTF. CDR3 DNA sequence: TGTGCCAGCAGCTTGGAGGGGCGTAACTATGGCTACACCTTC.

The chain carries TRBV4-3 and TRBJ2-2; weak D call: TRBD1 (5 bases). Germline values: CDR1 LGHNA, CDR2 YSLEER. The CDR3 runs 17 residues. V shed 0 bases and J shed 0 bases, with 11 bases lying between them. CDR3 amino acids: CASSQDIRGTNTGELFF. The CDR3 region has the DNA TGCGCCAGCAGCCAAGATATAAGGGGTACGAACACCGGGGAGCTGTTTTTT.

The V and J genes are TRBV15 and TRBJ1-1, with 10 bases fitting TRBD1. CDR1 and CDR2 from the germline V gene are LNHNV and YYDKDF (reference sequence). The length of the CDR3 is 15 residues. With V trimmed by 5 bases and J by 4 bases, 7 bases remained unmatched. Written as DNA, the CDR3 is TGTGCCACCAGCGTGGACAGGGGGATCGGCACTGAAGCTTTCTTT. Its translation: CATSVDRGIGTEAFF.

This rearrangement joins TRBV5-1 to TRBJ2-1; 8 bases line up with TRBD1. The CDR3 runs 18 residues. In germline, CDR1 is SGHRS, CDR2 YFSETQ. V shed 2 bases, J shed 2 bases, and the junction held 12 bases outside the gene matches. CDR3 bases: TGCGCCAGCAGCTTATCTCCCTCAGGGGGCCCTCCCTACAATGAGCAGTTCTTC. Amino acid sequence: CASSLSPSGGPPYNEQFF.

This chain's CDR3 is CASSAGRQGYGYTF. The CDR3 DNA reads TGTGCCAGCAGCGCGGGACGCCAAGGCTATGGCTACACCTTC. The rearrangement uses TRBV7-8 and TRBJ1-2; possible D gene TRBD1, 5 bases. CDR1 is SGHVS and CDR2 is FQNEAQ in the germline V gene. V lost 5 bases, J lost 4 bases, and 14 bases lay in between. CDR3 size: 14 residues.

The CDR3 sequence: CASSVRGPGEKLFF. Written as DNA, the CDR3 is TGTGCCAGCAGCGTGCGGGGGCCTGGTGAAAAACTGTTTTTT. The gene calls are TRBV5-6 and TRBJ1-4, with D possibly TRBD1 on 6 matching bases. Trimming left V 4 bases short and J 7 bases short, with 14 bases between. The CDR3 contains 14 residues. Germline CDR1 and CDR2: SGHDT and YYEEEE.

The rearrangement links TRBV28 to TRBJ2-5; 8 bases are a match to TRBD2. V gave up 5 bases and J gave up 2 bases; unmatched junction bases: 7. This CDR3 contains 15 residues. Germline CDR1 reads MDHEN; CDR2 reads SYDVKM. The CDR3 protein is CASSIHAGGQETQYF. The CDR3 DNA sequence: TGTGCCAGCAGTATACACGCGGGGGGTCAAGAGACCCAGTACTTC.

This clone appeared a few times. CDR3 region: CASRERGGRAPLHF. CDR3 in DNA: TGTGCCAGCAGGGAAAGGGGTGGGAGGGCACCCCTCCACTTT. The chain uses TRBV6-5 and TRBJ1-6; tentatively, D is TRBD1 (5 bases). V was cut by 6 bases and J by 11 bases, with 17 bases left in between. Looked up from germline, CDR1 is MNHEY and CDR2 is SVGAGI. The CDR3 runs to 14 residues.

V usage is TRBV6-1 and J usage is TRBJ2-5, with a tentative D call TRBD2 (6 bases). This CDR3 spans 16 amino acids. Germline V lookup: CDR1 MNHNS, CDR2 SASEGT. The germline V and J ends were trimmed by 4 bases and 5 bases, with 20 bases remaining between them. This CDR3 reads CASSAGIPGRGETQYF. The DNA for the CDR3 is TGTGCCAGCAGTGCCGGTATCCCCGGACGGGGGGAGACCCAGTACTTC.

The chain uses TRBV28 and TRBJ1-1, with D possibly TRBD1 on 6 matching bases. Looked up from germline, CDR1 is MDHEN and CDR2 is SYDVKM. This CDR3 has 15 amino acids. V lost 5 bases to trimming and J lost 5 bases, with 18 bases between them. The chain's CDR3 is CASSAHQTGKTEAFF. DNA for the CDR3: TGTGCCAGCAGTGCCCATCAAACAGGGAAAACTGAAGCTTTCTTT. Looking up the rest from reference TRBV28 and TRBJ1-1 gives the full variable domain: DVKVTQSSRYLVKRTGEKVFLECVQDMDHENMFWYRQDPGLGLRLIYFSYDVKMKEKGDIPEGYSVSREKKERFSLILESASTNQTSMYLCASSAHQTGKTEAFFGQGTRLTVV.

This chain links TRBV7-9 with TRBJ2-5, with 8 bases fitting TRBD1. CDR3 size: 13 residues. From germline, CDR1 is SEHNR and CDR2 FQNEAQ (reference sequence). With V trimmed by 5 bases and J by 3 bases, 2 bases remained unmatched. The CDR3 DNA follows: TGTGCCAGCAGCCGGACAGGGAAAGAGACCCAGTACTTC. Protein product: CASSRTGKETQYF.

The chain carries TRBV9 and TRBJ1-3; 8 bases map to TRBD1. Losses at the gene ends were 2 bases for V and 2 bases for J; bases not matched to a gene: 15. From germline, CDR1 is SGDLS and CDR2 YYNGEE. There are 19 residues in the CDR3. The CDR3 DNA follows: TGTGCCAGCAGCGTGGTGCCTAGCCCTCCGACAGGGGCTGGAAACACCATATATTTT. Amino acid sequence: CASSVVPSPPTGAGNTIYF.